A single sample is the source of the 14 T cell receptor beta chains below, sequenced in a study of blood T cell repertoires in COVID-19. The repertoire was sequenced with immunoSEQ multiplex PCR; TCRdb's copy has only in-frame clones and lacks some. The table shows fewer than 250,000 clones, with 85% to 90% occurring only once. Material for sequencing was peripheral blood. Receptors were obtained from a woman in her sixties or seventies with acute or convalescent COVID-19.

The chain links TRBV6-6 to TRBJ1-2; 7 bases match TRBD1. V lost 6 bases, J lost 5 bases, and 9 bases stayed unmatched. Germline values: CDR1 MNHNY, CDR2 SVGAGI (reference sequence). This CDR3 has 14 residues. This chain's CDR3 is CASSRQGGGYGYTF. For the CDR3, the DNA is TGTGCCAGCAGCAGACAGGGCGGAGGGTATGGCTACACCTTC.

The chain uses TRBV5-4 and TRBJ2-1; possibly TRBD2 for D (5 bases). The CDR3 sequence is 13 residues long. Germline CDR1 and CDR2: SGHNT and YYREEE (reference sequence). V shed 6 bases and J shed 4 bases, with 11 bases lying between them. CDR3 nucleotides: TGTGCCAGCACCCACTCGGGATACAATGAGCAGTTCTTC. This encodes CASTHSGYNEQFF.

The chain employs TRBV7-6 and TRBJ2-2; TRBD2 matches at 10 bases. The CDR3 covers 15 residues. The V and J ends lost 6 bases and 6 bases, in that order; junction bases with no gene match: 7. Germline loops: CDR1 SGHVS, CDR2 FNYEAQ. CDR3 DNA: TGTGCCAGCAGGGGGGGGACTAGCGCCTCCGGGGAGCTGTTTTTT. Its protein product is CASRGGTSASGELFF. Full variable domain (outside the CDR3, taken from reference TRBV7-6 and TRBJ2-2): GAGVSQSPRYKVTKRGQDVALRCDPISGHVSLYWYRQALGQGPEFLTYFNYEAQQDKSGLPNDRFSAERPEGSISTLTIQRTEQRDSAMYRCASRGGTSASGELFFGEGSRLTVL.

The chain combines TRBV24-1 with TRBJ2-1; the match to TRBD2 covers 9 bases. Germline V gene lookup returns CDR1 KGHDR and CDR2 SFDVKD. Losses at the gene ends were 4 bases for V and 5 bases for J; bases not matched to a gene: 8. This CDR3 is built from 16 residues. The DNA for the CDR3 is TGTGCCACCAGTGAATCCGGGACTAGCCTCGACAATGAGCAGTTCTTC. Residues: CATSESGTSLDNEQFF.

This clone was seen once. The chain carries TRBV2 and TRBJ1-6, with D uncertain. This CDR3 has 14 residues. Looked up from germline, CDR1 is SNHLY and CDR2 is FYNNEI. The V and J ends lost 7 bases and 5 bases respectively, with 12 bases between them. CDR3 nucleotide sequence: TGTGCCAGCACCTTTTCCCAGAATAATTCACCCCTCCACTTT. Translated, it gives CASTFSQNNSPLHF.

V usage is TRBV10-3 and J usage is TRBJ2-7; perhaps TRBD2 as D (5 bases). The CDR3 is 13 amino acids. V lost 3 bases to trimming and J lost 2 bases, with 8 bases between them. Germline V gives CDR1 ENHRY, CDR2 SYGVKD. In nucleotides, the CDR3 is TGTGCCATCAGTGATGGACTTCCCTACGAGCAGTACTTC. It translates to CAISDGLPYEQYF.

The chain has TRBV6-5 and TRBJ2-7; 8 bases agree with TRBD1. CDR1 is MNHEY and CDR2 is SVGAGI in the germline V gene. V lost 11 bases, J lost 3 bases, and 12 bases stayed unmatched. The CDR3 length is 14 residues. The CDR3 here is CAVQQGGFVYEQYF. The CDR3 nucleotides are TGTGCCGTCCAACAGGGGGGCTTTGTCTACGAGCAGTACTTC.

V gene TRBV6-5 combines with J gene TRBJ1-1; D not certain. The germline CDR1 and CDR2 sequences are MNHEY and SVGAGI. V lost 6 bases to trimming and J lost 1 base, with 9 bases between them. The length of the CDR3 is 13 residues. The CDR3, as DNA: TGTGCCAGCAGCCGAACAGAGAACACTGAAGCTTTCTTT. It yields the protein CASSRTENTEAFF.

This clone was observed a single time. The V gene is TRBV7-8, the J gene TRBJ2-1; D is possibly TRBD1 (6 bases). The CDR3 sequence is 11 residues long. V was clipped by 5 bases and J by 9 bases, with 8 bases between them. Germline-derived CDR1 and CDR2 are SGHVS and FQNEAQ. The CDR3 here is CASSARGEQFF. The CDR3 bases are TGTGCCAGCAGCGCCAGGGGTGAGCAGTTCTTC.

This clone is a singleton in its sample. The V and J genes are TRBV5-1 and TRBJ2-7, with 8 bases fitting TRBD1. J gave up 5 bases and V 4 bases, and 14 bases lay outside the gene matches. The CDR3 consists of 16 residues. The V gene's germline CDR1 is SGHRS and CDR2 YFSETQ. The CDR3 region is CASSAAGTGFENEQYF. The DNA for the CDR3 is TGCGCCAGCAGCGCGGCCGGGACAGGATTCGAGAACGAGCAGTACTTC.

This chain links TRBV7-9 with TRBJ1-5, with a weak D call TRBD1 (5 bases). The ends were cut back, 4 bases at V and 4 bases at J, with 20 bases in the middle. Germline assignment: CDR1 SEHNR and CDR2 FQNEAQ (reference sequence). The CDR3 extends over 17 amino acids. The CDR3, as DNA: TGTGCCAGCAGCTCGGGGTGGGGGACTGGGGAAAATCAGCCCCAGCATTTT. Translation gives CASSSGWGTGENQPQHF.

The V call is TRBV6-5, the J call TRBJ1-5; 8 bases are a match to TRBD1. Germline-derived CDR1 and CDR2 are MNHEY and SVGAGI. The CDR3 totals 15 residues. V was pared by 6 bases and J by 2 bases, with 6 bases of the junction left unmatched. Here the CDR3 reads CASRLQGEGNQPQHF. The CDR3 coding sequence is TGTGCCAGCAGGTTACAGGGGGAAGGCAATCAGCCCCAGCATTTT.

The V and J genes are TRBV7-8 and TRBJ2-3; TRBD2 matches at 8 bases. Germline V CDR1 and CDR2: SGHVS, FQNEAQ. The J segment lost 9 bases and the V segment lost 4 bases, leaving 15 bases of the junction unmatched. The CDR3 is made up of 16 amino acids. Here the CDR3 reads CASSSFESGRFGTQYF. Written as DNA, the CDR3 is TGTGCCAGCAGCTCTTTTGAAAGCGGGAGATTTGGCACGCAGTATTTT.

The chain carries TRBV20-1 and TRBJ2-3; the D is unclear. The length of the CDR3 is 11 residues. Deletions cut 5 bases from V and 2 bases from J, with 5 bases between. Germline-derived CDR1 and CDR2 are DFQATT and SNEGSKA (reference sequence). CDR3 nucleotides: TGCAGTGCTGTCTCCACAGATACGCAGTATTTT. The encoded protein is CSAVSTDTQYF.